The entry that follows covers one T cell receptor beta chain sequence. No antigen is known for it. Cell sorting via CD45RO/CCR7/CD25/CD127/CD95/CD27 was performed to obtain CD4+ naive, central memory, regulatory and stem cell-like memory cells. Every sorted population was more than 98% pure. This entry is derived from a study of beta chain features in type 1 diabetes. About the study: The samples had roughly 110 million sorted cells examined in all.

Study results and caveats: Shortening that was moderate but significant affected the TCRB CDR3s of Type 1 diabetes patients in all four CD4+ subsets.

This CDR3 has 14 amino acids. Deletions cut 4 bases from V and 3 bases from J, with 7 bases between. The germline V gene encodes CDR1 MNHEY and CDR2 SVGAGI. Every bit of the isolated RNA underwent reverse transcription, so sequencing read expressed TCRB transcripts. Reads from naive, central memory and regulatory T cell samples averaged roughly 3.3 million. Measured with immunoSEQ multiplex PCR; TCRdb has only the in-frame clones, and not every one. This sample yields almost 350,000 clones, of which 9.3% are seen a single time; roughly 1% belongs to the top ten. Sequenced input: central memory CD4+ T cells from blood. This sequence was found in a man between 25 and 39 years old with type 1 diabetes. The chain couples TRBV6-5 to TRBJ1-6; D not resolved. CDR3 loop: CASSSVGYNSPLHF. The DNA of the CDR3 is TGTGCCAGCAGTTCCGTGGGCTATAATTCACCCCTCCACTTT.